The 30 T cell receptor beta chains in this list originate from one sample, sequenced in a study of CD8+ T cells in alopecia areata. Reverse transcription of extracted RNA yielded cDNA, which provided the sequencing template. Sequenced by immunoSEQ multiplex PCR; TCRdb stores in-frame clones only, minus some. The sample carries 150,000 to 180,000 clones, more than 45% recorded once. The sequences come from CD8+ T cells sorted from blood, collected at week 0. These receptors were obtained from a human donor with alopecia areata.

This chain joins TRBV7-9 and TRBJ2-3; D is uncertain. From germline, CDR1 is SEHNR and CDR2 FQNEAQ (reference sequence). Deletions cut 2 bases from V and 0 bases from J, with 12 bases between. The CDR3 consists of 16 residues. The CDR3 DNA is TGTGCCAGCAGCTTATCCGGACCCGATAGCACAGATACGCAGTATTTT. Its protein product is CASSLSGPDSTDTQYF.

The chain carries TRBV4-3 and TRBJ2-7; 8 bases line up with TRBD2. From germline, CDR1 is LGHNA and CDR2 YSLEER. The CDR3 has 16 amino acids. The V segment lost 1 base and the J segment 5 bases; nucleotides outside the gene matches: 10. CDR3 in DNA: TGCGCCAGCAGCCAAGGTGGACGGGGGGGCTTCGACGAGCAGTACTTC. Translating gives CASSQGGRGGFDEQYF.

This clone occurred a few times. The chain couples TRBV30 to TRBJ1-2; 12 nucleotides line up with TRBD1. The CDR3 has 17 residues. CDR1 and CDR2 (germline): GTSNPN, SVGIG (reference sequence). The V gene end was trimmed by 4 bases and the J gene end by 5 bases; junction bases not matched to a gene: 14. The CDR3 protein is CAWTDGTGGPRWYGYTF. The CDR3 nucleotides are TGTGCCTGGACTGACGGGACAGGGGGCCCGAGGTGGTATGGCTACACCTTC.

A few counts support this clone. The CDR3 region has the DNA TGTGCCAGCAGCCAGACAGAAGGGACTGAAGCTTTCTTT. Translated, it gives CASSQTEGTEAFF. The chain uses TRBV7-6 and TRBJ1-1, with D tentatively TRBD1 (5 bases). Germline loops: CDR1 SGHVS, CDR2 FNYEAQ. CDR3 length: 13 amino acids. Trimming took off 5 bases at V and 5 bases at J, with 12 bases between the two ends.

This clone was seen just once. V usage is TRBV11-2 and J usage is TRBJ2-3; D might be TRBD1 (7 bases). Germline V CDR1 and CDR2: SGHAT, FQNNGV. The CDR3 is made up of 14 amino acids. CDR3 sequence reads: CAWGGGGPGDTQYF. The CDR3 DNA sequence: TGTGCGTGGGGCGGAGGGGGCCCGGGCGATACGCAGTATTTT.

V and J are TRBV15 and TRBJ2-7, with D tentatively TRBD1 (6 bases). The CDR3 runs 13 residues. In germline, CDR1 is LNHNV, CDR2 YYDKDF (reference sequence). With 5 bases removed from V and 5 bases from J, the gap between germline ends came to 13 bases. CDR3 residues: CATSLLQGNEQYF. The CDR3 DNA is TGTGCCACCAGCTTATTACAGGGAAACGAGCAGTACTTC. The full variable domain, in which reference TRBV15 and TRBJ2-7 provide the parts outside the CDR3, is DAMVIQNPRYQVTQFGKPVTLSCSQTLNHNVMYWYQQKSSQAPKLLFHYYDKDFNNEADTPDNFQSRRPNTSFCFLDIRSPGLGDTAMYLCATSLLQGNEQYFGPGTRLTVT.

V is TRBV27 and J is TRBJ1-5, with D perhaps TRBD1 (5 bases). Germline CDR1 is MNHEY and CDR2 is SMNVEV (reference sequence). The CDR3 runs 13 residues. Between the trimmed V and J ends, which lost 3 bases and 7 bases, there was a span of 10 bases. The CDR3 reads CASSFQGVQPQHF. CDR3 nucleotide sequence: TGTGCCAGCAGTTTTCAGGGAGTGCAGCCCCAGCATTTT.

J is TRBJ1-5 and V is TRBV27; D ambiguous. Between the trimmed V and J ends, which lost 5 bases and 4 bases, there was a span of 9 bases. This CDR3 is 13 amino acids long. In germline, CDR1 is MNHEY, CDR2 SMNVEV (reference sequence). For the CDR3, the DNA is TGTGCCAGCAGTGAGCTGGTAAATCAGCCCCAGCATTTT. Translated, it gives CASSELVNQPQHF.

The rearrangement uses TRBV6-5 and TRBJ2-7; D may match TRBD1 or TRBD2 (5 bases each). The germline V and J ends were trimmed by 0 bases and 2 bases, with 14 bases remaining between them. There are 16 residues in the CDR3. Germline V gene data show CDR1 as MNHEY and CDR2 as SVGAGI. The CDR3 DNA reads TGTGCCAGCAGTTACTCGTATGGGGGTAGAACCTACGAGCAGTACTTC. This gives the protein CASSYSYGGRTYEQYF.

This clone was counted between two and nine times. The rearrangement joins TRBV13 to TRBJ2-1; a possible D gene is TRBD1 (5 bases). V was clipped by 0 bases and J by 8 bases, with 8 bases between them. The CDR3 is 13 amino acids. Germline V gene sequence: CDR1 PRHDT, CDR2 FYEKMQ (reference sequence). The CDR3 nucleotides read TGTGCCAGCAGCTTAGGAGGGGTGCATGAGCAGTTCTTC. This codes for CASSLGGVHEQFF. The full variable domain, with the rest looked up from reference TRBV13 and TRBJ2-1, is AAGVIQSPRHLIKEKRETATLKCYPIPRHDTVYWYQQGPGQDPQFLISFYEKMQSDKGSIPDRFSAQQFSDYHSELNMSSLELGDSALYFCASSLGGVHEQFFGPGTRLTVL.

The sample holds one count of this clone. The chain has TRBV5-6 and TRBJ1-2, with 7 bases matching TRBD1. Germline trimming cut 0 bases from V and 8 bases from J; bases unmatched to any gene: 4. Germline loops: CDR1 SGHDT, CDR2 YYEEEE. The length of the CDR3 is 13 residues. In DNA, the CDR3 is TGTGCCAGCAGCTTGGGACAGGGCGGCGGCTACACCTTC. Translated, it gives CASSLGQGGGYTF.

This clone was detected only a few times. This rearrangement joins TRBV4-3 to TRBJ2-2, with 9 bases fitting TRBD1. This CDR3 has 15 amino acids. The junction had 1 base not matched to a gene; V was cut back by 0 bases and J by 5 bases. Germline V gene lookup returns CDR1 LGHNA and CDR2 YSLEER. The CDR3 coding sequence is TGCGCCAGCAGCCAAGATGGACAGGGGACCGGGGAGCTGTTTTTT. Protein product: CASSQDGQGTGELFF.

This rearrangement joins TRBV6-5 to TRBJ2-3; D is uncertain. The CDR3 totals 13 residues. V was shortened by 6 bases and J by 0 bases, with 7 bases between the two germline ends. Germline assignment: CDR1 MNHEY and CDR2 SVGAGI. In nucleotides, the CDR3 is TGTGCCAGCAGCCTCGACAGCACAGATACGCAGTATTTT. Translated, it gives CASSLDSTDTQYF.

The V gene is TRBV7-9, the J gene TRBJ2-2; a weak D match, TRBD2 (5 bases). The germline CDR1 and CDR2 sequences are SEHNR and FQNEAQ (reference sequence). The CDR3 sequence is 14 residues long. Trimming took off 5 bases at V and 3 bases at J, with 10 bases between the two ends. This CDR3 is CASSPGVDTGELFF. DNA of the CDR3: TGTGCCAGCAGCCCCGGGGTGGACACCGGGGAGCTGTTTTTT.

This sequence joins TRBV5-1 and TRBJ2-3; D unresolved. Trimming cost V 0 bases and J 0 bases, with 8 bases left between them. CDR3 size: 15 residues. The V gene's germline CDR1 is SGHRS and CDR2 YFSETQ. The CDR3 loop is CASSLEGASTDTQYF. The CDR3 DNA follows: TGCGCCAGCAGCTTGGAGGGTGCGAGCACAGATACGCAGTATTTT. The variable domain in full, with the rest retrieved from reference TRBV5-1 and TRBJ2-3, is KAGVTQTPRYLIKTRGQQVTLSCSPISGHRSVSWYQQTPGQGLQFLFEYFSETQRNKGNFPGRFSGRQFSNSRSEMNVSTLELGDSALYLCASSLEGASTDTQYFGPGTRLTVL.

This clone was seen more than once but under ten times. The CDR3 spells CASSLSGQGFNQPQHF. The CDR3 nucleotides are TGTGCCAGCAGCTTAAGTGGACAGGGGTTCAATCAGCCCCAGCATTTT. The chain carries TRBV7-9 and TRBJ1-5, with TRBD1 matching over 9 bases. CDR1 SEHNR and CDR2 FQNEAQ come from the germline V gene (reference sequence). Germline trimming cut 2 bases from V and 3 bases from J; bases unmatched to any gene: 5. The CDR3 spans 16 residues.

The CDR3 DNA reads as TGTGCCACCAGCAGAGATCGTGACAGGATAAACTACGAGCAGTACTTC. The encoded protein is CATSRDRDRINYEQYF. This sequence joins TRBV15 and TRBJ2-7, with a weak D call TRBD1 (6 bases). The V end was cut by 0 bases, the J end by 3 bases, with 15 bases between. Germline V gene data show CDR1 as LNHNV and CDR2 as YYDKDF (reference sequence). The CDR3 spans 16 residues.

The V gene is TRBV9, the J gene TRBJ1-2; no reliable D call. The CDR3 loop spans 14 amino acids. CDR1 SGDLS and CDR2 YYNGEE come from the germline V gene. Trimming took off 3 bases at V and 0 bases at J, with 9 bases between the two ends. The CDR3 DNA is TGTGCCAGCAGCGAGAGCTTCTCTAACTATGGCTACACCTTC. Translation: CASSESFSNYGYTF.

The rearrangement uses TRBV5-1 and TRBJ2-5; TRBD2 is a possible D gene (5 bases). In germline, CDR1 is SGHRS, CDR2 YFSETQ. V shed 5 bases and J shed 3 bases, with 11 bases lying between them. CDR3 length: 13 amino acids. The CDR3 DNA reads TGCGCCAGCAGATTGAGCGGAGAAGAGACCCAGTACTTC. Translated: CASRLSGEETQYF.

The V gene is TRBV12-5, the J gene TRBJ1-1, with unresolved D. V lost 5 bases to trimming and J lost 2 bases, with 3 bases between them. Germline assignment: CDR1 LGHNT and CDR2 FRNRAP. The CDR3 has 11 residues. The CDR3, as DNA: TGTGCTAGTGGTGTAAACACTGAAGCTTTCTTT. Amino acids: CASGVNTEAFF.

A note on this clone: The germline gene is not matched at one end of the junction; a read error may be the cause. The same CDR3 arises from other DNA sequences in this sample as well. The chain is built from TRBV13 and TRBJ2-1; D is ambiguous. The CDR3 loop spans 12 amino acids. From germline, CDR1 is PRHDT and CDR2 FYEKMQ (reference sequence). CDR3 sequence (DNA): TGTGCCAGCAGCCTCTCCGACAATGAGCAGTTCTTC. Translating it yields CASSLSDNEQFF.

The chain uses TRBV4-3 and TRBJ2-3, with D maybe TRBD1 (5 bases). This CDR3 is built from 13 residues. V lost 2 bases and J lost 5, with 8 bases in between. Germline CDR1 reads LGHNA; CDR2 reads YSLEER. The DNA of the CDR3 is TGCGCCAGCAGCCAACGAAGGGGAGATACGCAGTATTTT. This codes for CASSQRRGDTQYF.

Here the CDR3 reads CASTLQLTSTDTQYF. As DNA, the CDR3 is TGTGCCAGCACCCTACAACTCACTAGCACAGATACGCAGTATTTT. This chain uses TRBV11-2 with TRBJ2-3; D gene unclear. The germline CDR1 and CDR2 sequences are SGHAT and FQNNGV. Trimming removed 7 bases from V and 0 bases from J, with 14 bases in between. The CDR3 covers 15 residues.

There are a few counts of this clone. The CDR3 protein is CSVVGWNEQFF. The CDR3 DNA follows: TGCAGCGTTGTCGGTTGGAATGAGCAGTTCTTC. V is TRBV29-1 and J is TRBJ2-1; D is undetermined. V dropped 4 bases and J dropped 7 bases, with 8 bases sitting between them. Germline V lookup: CDR1 SQVTM, CDR2 ANQGSEA. The CDR3 covers 11 residues.

J is TRBJ1-1 and V is TRBV10-3; D is unresolved. V was clipped by 8 bases and J by 0 bases, with 16 bases between them. The CDR3 is 15 residues long. CDR1 ENHRY and CDR2 SYGVKD come from the germline V gene. CDR3 protein: CAIATDVAMNTEAFF. The CDR3, as DNA: TGTGCCATCGCAACGGACGTGGCTATGAACACTGAAGCTTTCTTT.

As to this clone: Other DNA sequences in the same sample also yield this CDR3. The chain employs TRBV5-1 and TRBJ1-5; D possibly corresponds to TRBD1 (6 bases). This CDR3 has 15 amino acids. CDR1 is SGHRS and CDR2 is YFSETQ in the germline V gene. V was pared by 0 bases and J by 3 bases, with 10 bases between. CDR3 region: CASSLGQGLNQPQHF. As DNA, the CDR3 is TGCGCCAGCAGCTTGGGTCAGGGGCTCAATCAGCCCCAGCATTTT. The full variable domain, with the rest looked up from reference TRBV5-1 and TRBJ1-5, is KAGVTQTPRYLIKTRGQQVTLSCSPISGHRSVSWYQQTPGQGLQFLFEYFSETQRNKGNFPGRFSGRQFSNSRSEMNVSTLELGDSALYLCASSLGQGLNQPQHFGDGTRLSIL.

The chain joins TRBV7-9 to TRBJ2-5, with D tentatively TRBD2 (5 bases). Germline loops: CDR1 SEHNR, CDR2 FQNEAQ (reference sequence). CDR3 size: 14 residues. V dropped 4 bases and J dropped 1 base, with 10 bases sitting between them. CDR3 residues: CASSSKRIQETQYF. In DNA, the CDR3 is TGTGCCAGCAGCTCCAAGCGGATCCAAGAGACCCAGTACTTC. Supplemented by reference TRBV7-9 and TRBJ2-5, the full variable domain reads DTGVSQNPRHKITKRGQNVTFRCDPISEHNRLYWYRQTLGQGPEFLTYFQNEAQLEKSRLLSDRFSAERPKGSFSTLEIQRTEQGDSAMYLCASSSKRIQETQYFGPGTRLLVL.

V usage is TRBV7-9 and J usage is TRBJ2-7; perhaps TRBD1 as D (6 bases). In germline, CDR1 is SEHNR, CDR2 FQNEAQ (reference sequence). There are 15 residues in the CDR3. V lost 4 bases, J lost 3 bases, and 16 bases lay in between. The CDR3: CASSSERTVFYEQYF. DNA for the CDR3: TGTGCCAGCAGCTCAGAGAGGACAGTATTCTACGAGCAGTACTTC.

The rearrangement links TRBV29-1 to TRBJ2-2; D might be TRBD2 (5 bases). Germline-derived CDR1 and CDR2 are SQVTM and ANQGSEA. Trimming shortened V by 7 bases and J by 6 bases, and 12 bases separated the two germline ends. This CDR3 spans 12 amino acids. CDR3 protein: CSAPLGAGELFF. CDR3 nucleotide sequence: TGCAGCGCCCCCTTGGGAGCCGGGGAGCTGTTTTTT.

The J gene is TRBJ2-7, the V gene TRBV29-1; D possibly corresponds to TRBD1 (5 bases). The V end lost 3 bases, the J end lost 6 bases, and 24 bases lay between the germline ends. This CDR3 has 16 residues. CDR1 and CDR2 from the germline V gene are SQVTM and ANQGSEA. As DNA, the CDR3 is TGCAGCGTTGAGGGTACTTTGGACACTCCGTCGGCCGAGCAGTACTTC. This sequence encodes CSVEGTLDTPSAEQYF.